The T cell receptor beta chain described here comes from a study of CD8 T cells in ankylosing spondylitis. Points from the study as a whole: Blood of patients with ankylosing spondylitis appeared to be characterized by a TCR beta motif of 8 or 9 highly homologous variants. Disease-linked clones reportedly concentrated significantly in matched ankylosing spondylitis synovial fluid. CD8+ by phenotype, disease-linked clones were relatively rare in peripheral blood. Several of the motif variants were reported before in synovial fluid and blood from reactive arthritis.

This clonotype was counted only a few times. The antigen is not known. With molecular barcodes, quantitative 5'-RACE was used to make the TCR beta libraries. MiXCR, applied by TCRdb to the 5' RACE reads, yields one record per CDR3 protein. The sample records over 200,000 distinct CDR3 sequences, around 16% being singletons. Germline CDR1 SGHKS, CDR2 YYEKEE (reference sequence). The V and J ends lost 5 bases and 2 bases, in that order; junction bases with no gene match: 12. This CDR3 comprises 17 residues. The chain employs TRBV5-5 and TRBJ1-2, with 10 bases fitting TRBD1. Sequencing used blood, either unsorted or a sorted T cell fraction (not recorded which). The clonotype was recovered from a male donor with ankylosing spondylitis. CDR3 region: CASSPPTGTGDNYGYTF. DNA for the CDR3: TGTGCCAGCAGTCCTCCGACCGGGACAGGGGACAACTATGGCTACACCTTC.